This T cell receptor (beta chain) is drawn from a study of regulatory T cells in long-lasting Graves disease. About the research overall: Over-5-year antithyroid drug use with positive TSH receptor antibodies defined persistent Graves' disease in the study.

The TCR beta library used iRepertoire HTBI primers with Arm-PCR amplification of CDR3. TCRdb used MiXCR to reprocess the multiplex PCR reads, holding one entry per CDR3 protein. Counted here are more than 650,000 distinct CDR3 sequences, 25% to 35% occurring once; the ten biggest clones make up under 50%. Indicated time point: persistent/refractory GD, antithyroid drugs over 5 years with positive TRAb. Scientists built the TCR library using RNA that was extracted from PBMCs. The junction had 10 bases not matched to a gene; V was cut back by 5 bases and J by 1 base. The CDR3 spans 18 residues. The chain is built from TRBV12-3 or TRBV12-4 and TRBJ2-3; TRBD2 aligns across 12 bases. This clonotype originated in a female donor with Graves disease. Sequencing used peripheral blood mononuclear cells (PBMCs), obtained when the disease was refractory, from a patient treated with antithyroid drugs. The CDR3 nucleotides read TGTGCCAGCAGTCCCGGACTAGCGGGGCGAACTGGCACAGATACGCAGTATTTT. Residues: CASSPGLAGRTGTDTQYF.